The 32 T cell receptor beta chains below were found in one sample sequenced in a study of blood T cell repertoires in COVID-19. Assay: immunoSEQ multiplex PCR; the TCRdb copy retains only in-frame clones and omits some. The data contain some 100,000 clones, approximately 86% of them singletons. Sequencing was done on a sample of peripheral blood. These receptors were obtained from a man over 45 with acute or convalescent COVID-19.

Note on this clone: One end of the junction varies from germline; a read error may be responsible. The CDR3 spells CASSDIPYGENQYF. CDR3 sequence (DNA): TGTGCCAGCAGTGATATCCCGTACGGGGAGAACCAGTACTTC. This chain joins TRBV2 and TRBJ2-5, with a weak D call TRBD2 (5 bases). This CDR3 region has 14 residues. The germline V gene has CDR1 SNHLY and CDR2 FYNNEI.

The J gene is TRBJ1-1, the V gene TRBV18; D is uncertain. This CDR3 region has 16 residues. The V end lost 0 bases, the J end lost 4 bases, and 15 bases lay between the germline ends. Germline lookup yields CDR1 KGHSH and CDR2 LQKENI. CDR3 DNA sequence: TGTGCCAGCTCACCACCGGGAGGACGCCTGCCCACTGAAGCTTTCTTT. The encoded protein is CASSPPGGRLPTEAFF.

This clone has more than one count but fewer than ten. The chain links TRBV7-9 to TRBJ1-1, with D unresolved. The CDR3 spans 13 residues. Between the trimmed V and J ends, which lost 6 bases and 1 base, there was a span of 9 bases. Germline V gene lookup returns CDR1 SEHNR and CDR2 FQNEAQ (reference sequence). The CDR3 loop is CASRRHGNTEAFF. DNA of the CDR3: TGTGCCAGCAGAAGACACGGGAACACTGAAGCTTTCTTT.

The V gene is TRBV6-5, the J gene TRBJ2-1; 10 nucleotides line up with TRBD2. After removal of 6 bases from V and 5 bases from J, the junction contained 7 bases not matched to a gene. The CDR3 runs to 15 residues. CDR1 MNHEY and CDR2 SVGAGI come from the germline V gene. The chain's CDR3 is CASSLGLAINNEQFF. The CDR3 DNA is TGTGCCAGCAGCCTGGGACTAGCGATCAACAATGAGCAGTTCTTC.

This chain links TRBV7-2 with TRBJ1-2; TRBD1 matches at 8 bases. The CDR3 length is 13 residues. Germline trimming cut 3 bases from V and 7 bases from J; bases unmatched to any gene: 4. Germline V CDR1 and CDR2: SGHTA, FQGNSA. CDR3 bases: TGTGCCAGCAGCTTTGCGACAGGGGTTGGCTACACCTTC. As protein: CASSFATGVGYTF. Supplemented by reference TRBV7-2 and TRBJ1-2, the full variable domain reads GAGVSQSPSNKVTEKGKDVELRCDPISGHTALYWYRQSLGQGLEFLIYFQGNSAPDKSGLPSDRFSAERTGGSVSTLTIQRTQQEDSAVYLCASSFATGVGYTFGSGTRLTVV.

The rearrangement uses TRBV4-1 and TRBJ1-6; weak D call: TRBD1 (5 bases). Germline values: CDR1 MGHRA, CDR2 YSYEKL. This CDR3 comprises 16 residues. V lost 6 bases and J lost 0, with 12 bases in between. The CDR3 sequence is CASSPIDSSYNSPLHF. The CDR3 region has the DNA TGCGCCAGCAGTCCCATCGACAGCTCCTATAATTCACCCCTCCACTTT.

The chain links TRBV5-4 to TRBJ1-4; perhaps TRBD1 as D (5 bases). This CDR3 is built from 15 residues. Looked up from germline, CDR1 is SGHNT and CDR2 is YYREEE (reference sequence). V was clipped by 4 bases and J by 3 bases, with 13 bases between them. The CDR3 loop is CASSARGVPNEKLFF. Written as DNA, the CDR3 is TGTGCCAGCAGCGCCCGGGGGGTTCCTAATGAAAAACTGTTTTTT.

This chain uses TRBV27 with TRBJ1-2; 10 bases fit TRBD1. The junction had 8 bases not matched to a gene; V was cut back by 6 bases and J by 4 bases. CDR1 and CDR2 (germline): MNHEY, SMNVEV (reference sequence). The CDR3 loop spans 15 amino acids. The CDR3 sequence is CASRSTGGFAYGYTF. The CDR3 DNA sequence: TGTGCCAGCAGGTCGACAGGGGGCTTTGCCTATGGCTACACCTTC.

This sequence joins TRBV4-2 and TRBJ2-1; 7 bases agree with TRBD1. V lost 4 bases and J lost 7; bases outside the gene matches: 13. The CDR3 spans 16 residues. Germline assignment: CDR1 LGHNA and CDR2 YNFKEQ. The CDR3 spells CASSRDRGRGWNEQFF. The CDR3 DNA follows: TGTGCCAGCAGCCGAGACCGGGGCAGGGGGTGGAATGAGCAGTTCTTC.

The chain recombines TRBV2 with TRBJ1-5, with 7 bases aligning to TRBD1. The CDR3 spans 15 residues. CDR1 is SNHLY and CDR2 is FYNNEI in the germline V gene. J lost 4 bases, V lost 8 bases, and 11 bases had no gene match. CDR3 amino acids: CASGPTGRVNQPQHF. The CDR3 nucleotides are TGTGCCAGCGGTCCGACAGGGAGAGTTAATCAGCCCCAGCATTTT.

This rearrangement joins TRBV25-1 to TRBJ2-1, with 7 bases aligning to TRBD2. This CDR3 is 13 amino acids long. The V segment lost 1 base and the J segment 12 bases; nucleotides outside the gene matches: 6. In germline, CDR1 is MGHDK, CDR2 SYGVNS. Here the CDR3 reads CASSESGRAGQFF. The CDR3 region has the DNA TGTGCCAGCAGTGAATCAGGGAGGGCCGGGCAGTTCTTC. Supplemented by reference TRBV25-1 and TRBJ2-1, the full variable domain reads EADIYQTPRYLVIGTGKKITLECSQTMGHDKMYWYQQDPGMELHLIHYSYGVNSTEKGDLSSESTVSRIRTEHFPLTLESARPSHTSQYLCASSESGRAGQFFGPGTRLTVL.

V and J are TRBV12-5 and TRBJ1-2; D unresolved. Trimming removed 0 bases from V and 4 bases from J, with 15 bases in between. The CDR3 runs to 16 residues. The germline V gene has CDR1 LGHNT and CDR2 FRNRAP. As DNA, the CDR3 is TGTGCTAGTGGTTTGGTACTAGGTCAGGACCTCTATGGCTACACCTTC. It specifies CASGLVLGQDLYGYTF.

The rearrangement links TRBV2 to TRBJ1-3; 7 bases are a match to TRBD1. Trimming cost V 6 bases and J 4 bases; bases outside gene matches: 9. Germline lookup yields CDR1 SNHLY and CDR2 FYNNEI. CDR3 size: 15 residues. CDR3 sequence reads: CASSSWTGSGNTIYF. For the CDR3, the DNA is TGTGCCAGCAGCTCCTGGACAGGATCAGGAAACACCATATATTTT. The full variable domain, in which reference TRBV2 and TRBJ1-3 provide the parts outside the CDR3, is EPEVTQTPSHQVTQMGQEVILRCVPISNHLYFYWYRQILGQKVEFLVSFYNNEISEKSEIFDDQFSVERPDGSNFTLKIRSTKLEDSAMYFCASSSWTGSGNTIYFGEGSWLTVV.

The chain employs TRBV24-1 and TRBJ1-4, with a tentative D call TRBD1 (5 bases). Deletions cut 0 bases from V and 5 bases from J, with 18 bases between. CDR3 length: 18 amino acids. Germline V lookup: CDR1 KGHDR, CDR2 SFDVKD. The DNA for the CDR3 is TGTGCCACCAGTGATTTGCTGGACACCACATCGCTAAATGAAAAACTGTTTTTT. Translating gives CATSDLLDTTSLNEKLFF.

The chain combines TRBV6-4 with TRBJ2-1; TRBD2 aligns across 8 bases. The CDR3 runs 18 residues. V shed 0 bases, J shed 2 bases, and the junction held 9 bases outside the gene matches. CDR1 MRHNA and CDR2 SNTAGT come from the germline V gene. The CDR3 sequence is CASSDSSLAGLTYNEQFF. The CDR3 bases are TGTGCCAGCAGTGACTCGAGTTTAGCGGGGCTTACCTACAATGAGCAGTTCTTC.

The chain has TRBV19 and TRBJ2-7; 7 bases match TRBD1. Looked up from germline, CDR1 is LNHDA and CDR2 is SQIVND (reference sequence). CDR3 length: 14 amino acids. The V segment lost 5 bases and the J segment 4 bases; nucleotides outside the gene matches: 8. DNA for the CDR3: TGTGCCAGTAGTCCCGGGACAGTGGGTTACGAGCAGTACTTC. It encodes CASSPGTVGYEQYF.

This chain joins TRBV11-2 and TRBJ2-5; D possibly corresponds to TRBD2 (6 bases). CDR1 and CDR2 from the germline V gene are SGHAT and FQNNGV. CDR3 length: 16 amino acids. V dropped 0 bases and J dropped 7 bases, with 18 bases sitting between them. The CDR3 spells CASSLEERVGFGTQYF. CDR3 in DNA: TGTGCCAGCAGCTTAGAAGAGCGGGTGGGGTTTGGGACCCAGTACTTC.

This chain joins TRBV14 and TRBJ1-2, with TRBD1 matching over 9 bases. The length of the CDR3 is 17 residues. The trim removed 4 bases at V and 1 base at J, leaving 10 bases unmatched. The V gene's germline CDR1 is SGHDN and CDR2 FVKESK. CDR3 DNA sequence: TGTGCCAGCAGCCCCTGGACAGGGGCGGGGTTTAACTATGGCTACACCTTC. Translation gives CASSPWTGAGFNYGYTF.

The CDR3 DNA is TGTGCCAGCAGTGAAGGGACTAGCGGGTACGAGCAGTACTTC. Its translation is CASSEGTSGYEQYF. The chain recombines TRBV6-1 with TRBJ2-7, with 11 positions matching TRBD2. The V and J ends lost 1 base and 4 bases, in that order; junction bases with no gene match: 0. Germline assignment: CDR1 MNHNS and CDR2 SASEGT. CDR3 size: 14 residues.

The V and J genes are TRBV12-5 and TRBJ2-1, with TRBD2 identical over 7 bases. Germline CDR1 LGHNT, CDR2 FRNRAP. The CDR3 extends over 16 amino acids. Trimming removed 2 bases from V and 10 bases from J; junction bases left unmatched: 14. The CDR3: CASGLWGGGSSGEQFF. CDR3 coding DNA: TGTGCTAGTGGTTTGTGGGGGGGAGGGTCATCAGGCGAGCAGTTCTTC.

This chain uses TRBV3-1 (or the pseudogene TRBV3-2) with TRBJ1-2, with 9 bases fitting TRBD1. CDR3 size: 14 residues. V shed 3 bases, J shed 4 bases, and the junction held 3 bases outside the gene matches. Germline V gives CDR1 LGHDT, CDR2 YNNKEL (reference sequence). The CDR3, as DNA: TGTGCCAGCAGCCAGGGACAGGGCATCTATGGCTACACCTTC. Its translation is CASSQGQGIYGYTF.

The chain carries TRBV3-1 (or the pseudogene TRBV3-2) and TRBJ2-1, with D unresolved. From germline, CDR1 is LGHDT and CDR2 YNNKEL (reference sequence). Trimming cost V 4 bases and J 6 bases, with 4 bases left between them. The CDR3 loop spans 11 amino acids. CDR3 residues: CASSPGNEQFF. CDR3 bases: TGTGCCAGCAGCCCGGGCAATGAGCAGTTCTTC.

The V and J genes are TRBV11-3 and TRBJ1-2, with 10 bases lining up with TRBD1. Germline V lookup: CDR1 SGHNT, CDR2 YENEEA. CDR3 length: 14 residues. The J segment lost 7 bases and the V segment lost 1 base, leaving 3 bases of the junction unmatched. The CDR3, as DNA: TGTGCCAGCAGCTTAGGTGGACAGGGGGTTGGCTACACCTTC. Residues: CASSLGGQGVGYTF.

CDR3 loop: CATSRVTGGQPQHF. The CDR3 DNA reads as TGTGCCACCAGCAGAGTTACGGGAGGGCAGCCCCAGCATTTT. The chain is built from TRBV15 and TRBJ1-5; D unclear. The V gene's germline CDR1 is LNHNV and CDR2 YYDKDF (reference sequence). V dropped 1 base and J dropped 7 bases, with 11 bases sitting between them. The CDR3 is 14 residues long.

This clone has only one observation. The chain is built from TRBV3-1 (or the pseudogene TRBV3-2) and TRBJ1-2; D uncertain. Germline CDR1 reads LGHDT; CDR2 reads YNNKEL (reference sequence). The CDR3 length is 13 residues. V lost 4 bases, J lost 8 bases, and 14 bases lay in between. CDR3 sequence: CASSRGRIYGYTF. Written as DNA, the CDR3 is TGTGCCAGCAGCCGCGGGCGGATATACGGCTACACCTTC.

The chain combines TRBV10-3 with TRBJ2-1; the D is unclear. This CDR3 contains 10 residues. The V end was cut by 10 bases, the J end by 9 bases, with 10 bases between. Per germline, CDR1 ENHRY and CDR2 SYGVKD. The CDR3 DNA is TGTGCCACCTTTGAGATTGAGCAGTTCTTC. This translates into CATFEIEQFF.

CDR3 DNA: TGTGCCAGCAGTGCGCCGGGACTAGCGGGGAACACCGGGGAGCTGTTTTTT. Its translation is CASSAPGLAGNTGELFF. This sequence joins TRBV6-1 and TRBJ2-2; 12 bases are shared with TRBD2. The germline V gene encodes CDR1 MNHNS and CDR2 SASEGT. This CDR3 region has 17 residues. Trimming took 4 bases from V and 1 from J; bases not matched to a gene: 4.

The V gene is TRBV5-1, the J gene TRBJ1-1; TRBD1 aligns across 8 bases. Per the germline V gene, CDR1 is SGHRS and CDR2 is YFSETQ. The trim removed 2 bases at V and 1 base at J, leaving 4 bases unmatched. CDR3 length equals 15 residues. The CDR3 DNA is TGCGCCAGCAGCTTACAGGGGGGCGAGAACACTGAAGCTTTCTTT. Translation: CASSLQGGENTEAFF.

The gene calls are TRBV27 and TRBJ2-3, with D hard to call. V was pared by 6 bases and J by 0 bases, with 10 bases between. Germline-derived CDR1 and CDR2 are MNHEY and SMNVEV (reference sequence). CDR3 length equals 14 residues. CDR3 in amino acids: CASSRAASTDTQYF. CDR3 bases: TGTGCCAGCAGCCGCGCAGCGAGCACAGATACGCAGTATTTT.

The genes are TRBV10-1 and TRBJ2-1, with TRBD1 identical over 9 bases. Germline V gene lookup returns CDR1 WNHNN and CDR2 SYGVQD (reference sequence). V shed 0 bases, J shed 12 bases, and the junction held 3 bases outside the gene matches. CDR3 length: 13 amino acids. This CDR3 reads CASSESWGQGQFF. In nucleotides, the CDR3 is TGCGCCAGCAGTGAGTCCTGGGGACAGGGGCAGTTCTTC.

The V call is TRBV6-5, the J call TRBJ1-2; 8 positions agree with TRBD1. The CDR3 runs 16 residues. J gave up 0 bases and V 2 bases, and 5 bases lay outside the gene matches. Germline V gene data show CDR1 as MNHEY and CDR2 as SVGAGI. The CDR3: CASSYVQGETNYGYTF. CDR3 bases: TGTGCCAGCAGTTACGTACAGGGGGAGACTAACTATGGCTACACCTTC.

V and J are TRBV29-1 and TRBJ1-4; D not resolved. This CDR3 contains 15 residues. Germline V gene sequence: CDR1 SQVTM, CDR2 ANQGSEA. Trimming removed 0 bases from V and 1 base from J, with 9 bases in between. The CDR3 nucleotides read TGCAGCGTTGAAGATTCGGGAATAACTAATGAAAAACTGTTTTTT. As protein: CSVEDSGITNEKLFF. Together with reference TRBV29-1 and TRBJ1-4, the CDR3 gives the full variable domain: SAVISQKPSRDICQRGTSLTIQCQVDSQVTMMFWYRQQPGQSLTLIATANQGSEATYESGFVIDKFPISRPNLTFSTLTVSNMSPEDSSIYLCSVEDSGITNEKLFFGSGTQLSVL.